The entry below describes one T cell receptor beta chain. This record comes from a study of OX40 agonist ivuxolimab in advanced cancers. Measured with immunoSEQ multiplex PCR; TCRdb has only the in-frame clones, and not every one. This sample has around 58,000 clones; around 88% occur once, and the top ten carry about 1.4%. This TCR was recovered from an adult with an advanced solid tumor such as melanoma, head and neck, liver or kidney cancer. This material consisted of CD4+ or CD8+ T cells sorted from blood, taken in a trial of the OX40 agonist ivuxolimab.

CDR3 region: CASSGAGVTEAFF. The CDR3 DNA is TGTGCCAGCAGCGGGGCCGGCGTGACTGAAGCTTTCTTT. The chain is built from TRBV6-5 and TRBJ1-1, with a weak D call TRBD1 (5 bases). V was clipped by 6 bases and J by 5 bases, with 13 bases between them. This CDR3 has 13 amino acids. CDR1 and CDR2 (germline): MNHEY, SVGAGI.